These T cell receptor beta chains were read from a single sample in a study of T-cell reconstitution after alpha-beta-depleted transplantation in children. One entry per CDR3 protein, called by TCRdb with MiXCR from the PCR reads. The profile shows under 300,000 distinct CDR3 sequences, under 14% of them singletons. The specimen comprised peripheral blood, sampled 180 days after TCRalphabeta/CD19-depleted stem cell transplant. The receptors stem from a male patient aged 2-10 years who had a stem cell transplant for chronic granulomatous disease, so the T cells may come from the graft donor. Both conserved end residues are part of each CDR3. The order of the fields is clone size, D gene, V gene, J gene, CDR3 DNA, CDR3 protein. The D gene is left open where the match is weak. Clone sizes are given selectively: once, few, many, or a class where the clone is expanded.

clone_size: many
d_call: .
v_call: TRBV7-6
j_call: TRBJ1-5
cdr3_nt: TGTGCCAGCAGCTTGAAACCGGGGGGGGAGTCTCAGCCCCAGCATTTT
cdr3_aa: CASSLKPGGESQPQHF

clone_size: many
d_call: TRBD1
v_call: TRBV7-2
j_call: TRBJ2-1
cdr3_nt: TGTGCCAGCAGCCAGGCCGGGACAGAATACAATGAGCAGTTCTTC
cdr3_aa: CASSQAGTEYNEQFF

clone_size: many
d_call: .
v_call: TRBV18
j_call: TRBJ1-2
cdr3_nt: TGTGCCAGCTCACAAGAGCTTATGGGCTATGGCTACACCTTC
cdr3_aa: CASSQELMGYGYTF

clone_size: .
d_call: TRBD2
v_call: TRBV3-1
j_call: TRBJ2-5
cdr3_nt: TGTGCCAGCAGCCAAGATTTCAGCGGGGGACAAGAGACCCAGTACTTC
cdr3_aa: CASSQDFSGGQETQYF

clone_size: many
d_call: .
v_call: TRBV27
j_call: TRBJ2-2
cdr3_nt: TGTGCCAGCAGTTGGGAGCCCGGGCGGTTTACCGGGGAGCTGTTTTTT
cdr3_aa: CASSWEPGRFTGELFF

clone_size: many
d_call: .
v_call: TRBV6-5
j_call: TRBJ2-4
cdr3_nt: TGTGCCAGCAGTTACCCTCTGGACGTTCTAAATCGGGACATTCAGTACTTC
cdr3_aa: CASSYPLDVLNRDIQYF

clone_size: .
d_call: TRBD1
v_call: TRBV6-1
j_call: TRBJ2-2
cdr3_nt: TGTGCCAGCACCGCGGACAGGGCGAACACCGGGGAGCTGTTTTTT
cdr3_aa: CASTADRANTGELFF

clone_size: many
d_call: TRBD2
v_call: TRBV7-2
j_call: TRBJ2-4
cdr3_nt: TGTGCCAGCAGCTTCGGGGGGGGAGCCAAAAACATTCAGTACTTC
cdr3_aa: CASSFGGGAKNIQYF

clone_size: .
d_call: .
v_call: TRBV30
j_call: TRBJ2-7
cdr3_nt: TGTGCCTGTAAGGTGGAGGCTTCCTACGAGCAGTACTTC
cdr3_aa: CACKVEASYEQYF

clone_size: many
d_call: .
v_call: TRBV10-1
j_call: TRBJ2-4
cdr3_nt: TGCGCCAGCCCTAGAGAATTCCAGGGAAAAAACATTCAGTACTTC
cdr3_aa: CASPREFQGKNIQYF

clone_size: many
d_call: .
v_call: TRBV19
j_call: TRBJ2-3
cdr3_nt: TGTGCCAGTAGTATGGTACCAGTCACAGATACGCAGTATTTT
cdr3_aa: CASSMVPVTDTQYF

clone_size: once
d_call: .
v_call: TRBV19
j_call: TRBJ2-7
cdr3_nt: TGTGCCAGTAGTCCAAGGCAGTATCTCGGCGAGCAGTACTTC
cdr3_aa: CASSPRQYLGEQYF

clone_size: many
d_call: .
v_call: TRBV12-3/TRBV12-4
j_call: TRBJ1-2
cdr3_nt: TGTGCCAGCACCTTAGGGCGGGGGTCTGGAGGCTACACCTTC
cdr3_aa: CASTLGRGSGGYTF

clone_size: many
d_call: TRBD1
v_call: TRBV6-1
j_call: TRBJ2-5
cdr3_nt: TGTGCCAGCAGCAAGGGGTGGGACAGTCCGCGCCCGGAGACCCAGTACTTC
cdr3_aa: CASSKGWDSPRPETQYF

clone_size: many
d_call: TRBD2
v_call: TRBV29-1
j_call: TRBJ2-1
cdr3_nt: TGCAGCGTTGATCCTAGCGGGAGGGCGGGTGAGCAGTTCTTC
cdr3_aa: CSVDPSGRAGEQFF

clone_size: many
d_call: .
v_call: TRBV12-3/TRBV12-4
j_call: TRBJ2-3
cdr3_nt: TGTGCCAGCAGTTTTTCTCATGCAGATACGCAGTATTTT
cdr3_aa: CASSFSHADTQYF

clone_size: many
d_call: TRBD2
v_call: TRBV7-9
j_call: TRBJ2-3
cdr3_nt: TGTGCCAGCGCCGCCGGGGGGAGCCCCACAGATACGCAGTATTTT
cdr3_aa: CASAAGGSPTDTQYF

clone_size: many
d_call: .
v_call: TRBV12-3/TRBV12-4
j_call: TRBJ2-5
cdr3_nt: TGTGCCAGCAGCCACCAAGAGACCCAGTACTTC
cdr3_aa: CASSHQETQYF

clone_size: .
d_call: .
v_call: TRBV19
j_call: TRBJ2-1
cdr3_nt: TGTGCCAGTAGTATGGGTAGGTCTAACAATGAGCAGTTCTTC
cdr3_aa: CASSMGRSNNEQFF

clone_size: many
d_call: .
v_call: TRBV10-3
j_call: TRBJ1-2
cdr3_nt: TGTGCCATCAGCACCAGGGAAAACTATGGCTACACCTTC
cdr3_aa: CAISTRENYGYTF

clone_size: many
d_call: TRBD1
v_call: TRBV4-2
j_call: TRBJ2-6
cdr3_nt: TGTGCCAGCAGCCAATATAGGACAGGGGGCGCGGCAGGGGCCAACGTCCTGACTTTC
cdr3_aa: CASSQYRTGGAAGANVLTF

clone_size: many
d_call: TRBD2
v_call: TRBV12-3/TRBV12-4
j_call: TRBJ2-2
cdr3_nt: TGTGCCAGCAAGACTCGCAGCGGGGGGATAACCGGGGAGCTGTTTTTT
cdr3_aa: CASKTRSGGITGELFF

clone_size: many
d_call: TRBD2
v_call: TRBV9
j_call: TRBJ2-1
cdr3_nt: TGTGCCAGCAGCGTGAGGACTAGCGGGAGCTCCTACAATGAGCAGTTCTTC
cdr3_aa: CASSVRTSGSSYNEQFF

clone_size: .
d_call: .
v_call: TRBV25-1
j_call: TRBJ2-7
cdr3_nt: TGTGCCAGCAGTGTATCCCAACCCCGTGCCGAGCAGTACTTC
cdr3_aa: CASSVSQPRAEQYF

clone_size: many
d_call: TRBD2
v_call: TRBV20-1
j_call: TRBJ2-7
cdr3_nt: TGCAGTGCCCGGACTAGCGGGAGGGGCTACGAGCAGTACTTC
cdr3_aa: CSARTSGRGYEQYF

clone_size: many
d_call: TRBD2
v_call: TRBV5-1
j_call: TRBJ2-5
cdr3_nt: TGCGCCAGCAGCTTGGCCTCAACGGGACTAGTCGGTTTTTGGGAGACCCAGTACTTC
cdr3_aa: CASSLASTGLVGFWETQYF

clone_size: many
d_call: TRBD1
v_call: TRBV12-3/TRBV12-4
j_call: TRBJ2-7
cdr3_nt: TGTGCCAGCAGCCACAGGGGGCGCGAGCAGTACTTC
cdr3_aa: CASSHRGREQYF

clone_size: many
d_call: .
v_call: TRBV28
j_call: TRBJ2-2
cdr3_nt: TGTGCCAGCATTGGGCCAGGGCCCACCGGGGAGCTGTTTTTT
cdr3_aa: CASIGPGPTGELFF

clone_size: many
d_call: .
v_call: TRBV11-2
j_call: TRBJ2-5
cdr3_nt: TGTGCCAGCAGCCCCGGACAGTCAGAGACCCAGTACTTC
cdr3_aa: CASSPGQSETQYF

clone_size: many
d_call: TRBD1
v_call: TRBV12-3/TRBV12-4
j_call: TRBJ1-5
cdr3_nt: TGTGCCAGCACCCTGGGGGGGACAGGGCATCAGCCCCAGCATTTT
cdr3_aa: CASTLGGTGHQPQHF

clone_size: many
d_call: .
v_call: TRBV28
j_call: TRBJ2-7
cdr3_nt: TGTGCCAGCACCCTCGGGGGCCACCACGAGCAGTACTTC
cdr3_aa: CASTLGGHHEQYF

clone_size: many
d_call: TRBD2
v_call: TRBV24-1
j_call: TRBJ2-1
cdr3_nt: TGTGCCACCAGTGATTTGGGGACTAGCGGGAACCGTGAGCAGTTCTTC
cdr3_aa: CATSDLGTSGNREQFF

clone_size: many
d_call: TRBD2
v_call: TRBV6-6
j_call: TRBJ2-5
cdr3_nt: TGTGCCAGCAGCCAGGAACGGGGGGCCCAGTACTTC
cdr3_aa: CASSQERGAQYF

clone_size: many
d_call: TRBD1
v_call: TRBV20-1
j_call: TRBJ1-4
cdr3_nt: TGCAGTGTCCATCCGGGACAGGGTAATGAAAAACTGTTTTTT
cdr3_aa: CSVHPGQGNEKLFF

clone_size: many
d_call: TRBD2
v_call: TRBV18
j_call: TRBJ2-7
cdr3_nt: TGTGCCAGCTCCCCCGTACTAGCGGGGGGTTACGAGCAGTACTTC
cdr3_aa: CASSPVLAGGYEQYF

clone_size: many
d_call: TRBD2
v_call: TRBV27
j_call: TRBJ2-7
cdr3_nt: TGTGCCAGCAGTTCCTTTAGCGGGGGAGGGGTGCAGTACTTC
cdr3_aa: CASSSFSGGGVQYF

clone_size: few
d_call: .
v_call: TRBV23-1
j_call: TRBJ1-5
cdr3_nt: TGCGCCAGCAGTCAATCAGAACAGCCCCAGCATTTT
cdr3_aa: CASSQSEQPQHF

clone_size: many
d_call: TRBD2
v_call: TRBV20-1
j_call: TRBJ2-5
cdr3_nt: TGCAGTGCTGGCCCTAGCGGGGTCGAGACCCAGTACTTC
cdr3_aa: CSAGPSGVETQYF

clone_size: many
d_call: .
v_call: TRBV5-1
j_call: TRBJ2-5
cdr3_nt: TGCGCCAGCAGCCAGGTTCAAGAGACCCAGTACTTC
cdr3_aa: CASSQVQETQYF

clone_size: many
d_call: .
v_call: TRBV7-2
j_call: TRBJ1-3
cdr3_nt: TGTGCCAGCAGCTTTTCTAGGACGAGCTCTGGAAACACCATATATTTT
cdr3_aa: CASSFSRTSSGNTIYF

clone_size: many
d_call: .
v_call: TRBV19
j_call: TRBJ1-1
cdr3_nt: TGTGCCAGTGCAAGGCAGTGGACTGAAGCTTTCTTT
cdr3_aa: CASARQWTEAFF

clone_size: many
d_call: .
v_call: TRBV20-1
j_call: TRBJ1-2
cdr3_nt: TGCAGTGCTAGAGATCATTTCGGCAGTTATGGCTACACCTTC
cdr3_aa: CSARDHFGSYGYTF

clone_size: many
d_call: .
v_call: TRBV5-1
j_call: TRBJ2-3
cdr3_nt: TGCGCCAGCAGCTTGGAGGGACTCCCATTTGATACGCAGTATTTT
cdr3_aa: CASSLEGLPFDTQYF

clone_size: many
d_call: .
v_call: TRBV12-3/TRBV12-4
j_call: TRBJ2-1
cdr3_nt: TGTGCCAGCACTCCTGGCAGGGGGGGATGGGATGAGCAGTTCTTC
cdr3_aa: CASTPGRGGWDEQFF

clone_size: .
d_call: .
v_call: TRBV18
j_call: TRBJ2-1
cdr3_nt: TGTGCCAGCTCACCAAAGCGACCGGATCATCAGTTCTTC
cdr3_aa: CASSPKRPDHQFF

clone_size: few
d_call: TRBD1
v_call: TRBV5-4
j_call: TRBJ2-5
cdr3_nt: TGTGCCAGCAGCTCCAGGGGGCTTTACGAGACCCAGTACTTC
cdr3_aa: CASSSRGLYETQYF

clone_size: many
d_call: TRBD1
v_call: TRBV20-1
j_call: TRBJ1-1
cdr3_nt: TGCAGTGCTAGAGATGTCAGGGGGCTGACTGAAGCTTTCTTT
cdr3_aa: CSARDVRGLTEAFF

clone_size: many
d_call: .
v_call: TRBV5-1
j_call: TRBJ1-3
cdr3_nt: TGCGCCAGCAGCCTCGACGGTTTCTCTGGAAACACCATATATTTT
cdr3_aa: CASSLDGFSGNTIYF

clone_size: many
d_call: .
v_call: TRBV10-3
j_call: TRBJ2-2
cdr3_nt: TGTGCCATCAGGGAGGACAAGAAGAACACCGGGGAGCTGTTTTTT
cdr3_aa: CAIREDKKNTGELFF

clone_size: .
d_call: .
v_call: TRBV18
j_call: TRBJ2-7
cdr3_nt: TGTGCCAGCTCACCACCATCCGGACTGGGTGGCCGCTCCTACGAGCAGTACTTC
cdr3_aa: CASSPPSGLGGRSYEQYF

clone_size: many
d_call: .
v_call: TRBV10-2
j_call: TRBJ2-3
cdr3_nt: TGCGCCAGCAGCGTAGAGAAGCCTACGCAGTATTTT
cdr3_aa: CASSVEKPTQYF

clone_size: many
d_call: TRBD2
v_call: TRBV27
j_call: TRBJ2-3
cdr3_nt: TGTGCCAGCACCAGACTGGCGCGGGGGGCGGATACGCAGTATTTT
cdr3_aa: CASTRLARGADTQYF

clone_size: .
d_call: .
v_call: TRBV10-3
j_call: TRBJ2-1
cdr3_nt: TGTGCCATCAGTGATTTAGGGGACAATGAGCAGTTCTTC
cdr3_aa: CAISDLGDNEQFF

clone_size: many
d_call: .
v_call: TRBV20-1
j_call: TRBJ1-3
cdr3_nt: TGCAGTGCTATGGCTGGAAACACCATATATTTT
cdr3_aa: CSAMAGNTIYF

clone_size: many
d_call: TRBD2
v_call: TRBV5-5
j_call: TRBJ2-3
cdr3_nt: TGTGCCAGCAGCATGGGGACTAGCGGGAGCACAGATACGCAGTATTTT
cdr3_aa: CASSMGTSGSTDTQYF

clone_size: many
d_call: TRBD2
v_call: TRBV29-1
j_call: TRBJ2-5
cdr3_nt: TGCAGCGTTGAAGCGCGGGGGCAAGAGACCCAGTACTTC
cdr3_aa: CSVEARGQETQYF

clone_size: many
d_call: TRBD2
v_call: TRBV12-3/TRBV12-4
j_call: TRBJ2-7
cdr3_nt: TGTGCCAGCAGTATCACGATTAGCGGGGTCAACGAGCAGTACTTC
cdr3_aa: CASSITISGVNEQYF

clone_size: many
d_call: .
v_call: TRBV7-9
j_call: TRBJ1-1
cdr3_nt: TGTGCCAGCAGCCCGCACCTGGGGGGCGGCACTGAAGCTTTCTTT
cdr3_aa: CASSPHLGGGTEAFF